This T cell receptor beta chain is drawn from a study of CD8+ T cells in alopecia areata. Following extraction, RNA underwent reverse transcription to cDNA, which served as the sequencing template. Assay used: immunoSEQ multiplex PCR; TCRdb lists only in-frame clones, some missing. The data show about 200,000 clones, with around 62% seen just once and 0.45% held by the top ten. This clone has a handful of counts. The sequences come from CD4+ T cells sorted from blood, collected at week 0. This sequence originates from a human donor with alopecia areata.

The CDR3: CSVQGLYTNTEAFF. As DNA, the CDR3 is TGCAGCGTTCAAGGGTTGTATACGAACACTGAAGCTTTCTTT. The chain employs TRBV29-1 and TRBJ1-1; D remains ambiguous. CDR1 is SQVTM and CDR2 is ANQGSEA in the germline V gene. V was shortened by 5 bases and J by 1 base, with 14 bases between the two germline ends. CDR3 length: 14 amino acids.